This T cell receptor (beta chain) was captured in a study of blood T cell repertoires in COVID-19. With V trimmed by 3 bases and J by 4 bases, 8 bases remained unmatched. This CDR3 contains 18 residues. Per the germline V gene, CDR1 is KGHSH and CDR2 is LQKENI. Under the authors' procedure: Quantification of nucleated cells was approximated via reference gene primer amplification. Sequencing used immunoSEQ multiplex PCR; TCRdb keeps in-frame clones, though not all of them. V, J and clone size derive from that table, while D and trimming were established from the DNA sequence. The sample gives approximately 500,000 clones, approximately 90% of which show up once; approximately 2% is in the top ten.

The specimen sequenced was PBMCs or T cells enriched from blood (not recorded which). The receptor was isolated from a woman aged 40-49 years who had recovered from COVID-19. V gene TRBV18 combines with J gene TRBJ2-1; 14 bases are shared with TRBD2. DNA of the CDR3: TGTGCCAGCTCACCCCCGGGACTAGCGGGAGTCGGATACAATGAGCAGTTCTTC. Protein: CASSPPGLAGVGYNEQFF. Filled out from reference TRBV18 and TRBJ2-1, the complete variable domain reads NAGVMQNPRHLVRRRGQEARLRCSPMKGHSHVYWYRQLPEEGLKFMVYLQKENIIDESGMPKERFSAEFPKEGPSILRIQQVVRGDSAAYFCASSPPGLAGVGYNEQFFGPGTRLTVL.